These 23 T cell receptor beta chains came from one sample sequenced in a study of blood T cells in healthy people across ages. The second PCR ran roughly 7 to 12 cycles with a sample-barcoded 5' primer and J-beta primers. Each CDR3 protein gets one entry after TCRdb re-called the 5' RACE reads with MiXCR. This table holds some 700,000 distinct CDR3 sequences, roughly 20% found once. Sample: blood. The receptors originated from a man between 65 and 85 years old in good health.

At least ten counts were recorded for this clonotype. The V gene is TRBV2, the J gene TRBJ1-4, with D possibly matching TRBD1 (5 bases). Germline V gives CDR1 SNHLY, CDR2 FYNNEI. The length of the CDR3 is 14 residues. Trimming shortened V by 5 bases and J by 8 bases, and 15 bases separated the two germline ends. The CDR3 DNA is TGTGCCAGCAGTCGGGACCCGGTGAGAGAAAAACTGTTTTTT. Translated, it gives CASSRDPVREKLFF.

This clonotype has just a few counts. One end of the junction does not line up with germline, which may come from a read error. The CDR3 loop reads CASRYRTGTIYERYF. CDR3 nucleotide sequence: TGTGCCAGCAGGTACCGGACAGGGACAATCTACGAGCGGTACTTC. The genes are TRBV2 and TRBJ2-7, with 8 bases matching TRBD1. This CDR3 has 15 amino acids. Germline V lookup: CDR1 SNHLY, CDR2 FYNNEI.

A few counts support this clonotype. The chain is built from TRBV20-1 and TRBJ2-4; 12 bases line up with TRBD2. CDR1 is DFQATT and CDR2 is SNEGSKA in the germline V gene (reference sequence). There are 16 residues in the CDR3. With 5 bases clipped from V and 2 bases from J, the junction kept 7 bases outside the gene matches. For the CDR3, the DNA is TGCAGTGCTGTCCCCGGACTAGCGGGAACCAAAAACATTCAGTACTTC. Protein product: CSAVPGLAGTKNIQYF.

This clonotype has more than one count but fewer than ten. One end of the junction fails to match germline, which may point to a read error. The rearrangement joins TRBV28 to TRBJ2-3; TRBD1 matches 8 bases. The V gene's germline CDR1 is MDHEN and CDR2 SYDVKM. The CDR3 spans 11 residues. Here the CDR3 DNA reads TGTGCCAGCAGTTCCGGGACAGGCTCGGATTTT. The encoded protein is CASSSGTGSDF.

This clonotype was seen repeatedly, ten times or more. The CDR3 spells CASSPIWGGGEVGYTF. DNA of the CDR3: TGTGCCAGCAGTCCGATCTGGGGAGGGGGCGAGGTTGGCTACACCTTC. The V gene is TRBV28, the J gene TRBJ1-2, with TRBD1 identical over 7 bases. With 5 bases clipped from V and 7 bases from J, the junction kept 16 bases outside the gene matches. The CDR3 sequence is 16 residues long. Per germline, CDR1 MDHEN and CDR2 SYDVKM.

This clonotype showed up just a few times. This chain joins TRBV7-2 and TRBJ2-5; 7 bases match TRBD2. The CDR3 has 17 amino acids. Germline CDR1 and CDR2: SGHTA and FQGNSA. V shed 5 bases and J 0 bases; nucleotides not matched to a gene: 12. The CDR3 coding sequence is TGTGCCAGCAGCACTTGGGGGGGGGAGTGGTACCAAGAGACCCAGTACTTC. This codes for CASSTWGGEWYQETQYF.

The chain joins TRBV20-1 to TRBJ2-7; tentatively, D is TRBD2 (6 bases). The CDR3 loop spans 14 amino acids. V lost 2 bases to trimming and J lost 2 bases, with 13 bases between them. In germline, CDR1 is DFQATT, CDR2 SNEGSKA (reference sequence). In nucleotides, the CDR3 is TGCAGTGCTAGAACGGGAGAACGGCCCTACGAGCAGTACGTC. Its translation: CSARTGERPYEQYV.

This clonotype has just a few counts. The rearrangement links TRBV6-2 or TRBV6-3 to TRBJ1-2; possible D gene TRBD1, 5 bases. The CDR3 covers 13 residues. Per the germline V gene, CDR1 is MNHEY and CDR2 is SVGEGT. The V end lost 4 bases, the J end lost 4 bases, and 10 bases lay between the germline ends. The CDR3 loop is CASSSRESYGYTF. As DNA, the CDR3 is TGTGCCAGCAGTTCCAGGGAAAGCTATGGCTACACCTTC.

This chain uses TRBV6-2 or TRBV6-3 with TRBJ2-4, with D unresolved. Between the trimmed V and J ends, which lost 6 bases and 6 bases, there was a span of 6 bases. CDR1 MNHEY and CDR2 SVGEGT come from the germline V gene. The CDR3 is made up of 11 amino acids. CDR3 nucleotides: TGTGCCAGCAGCACGGGAAACATTCAGTACTTC. As protein: CASSTGNIQYF.

This clonotype was counted between two and nine times. The chain recombines TRBV20-1 with TRBJ2-2, with 9 nucleotides matching TRBD1. This CDR3 has 15 residues. Germline loops: CDR1 DFQATT, CDR2 SNEGSKA (reference sequence). Trimming removed 8 bases from V and 4 bases from J; junction bases left unmatched: 11. The CDR3 loop is CSTKQGAVSTGELFF. CDR3 nucleotide sequence: TGCAGTACGAAACAGGGGGCGGTGAGCACCGGGGAGCTGTTTTTT.

The chain has TRBV19 and TRBJ1-2; tentatively, D is TRBD1 (5 bases). Looked up from germline, CDR1 is LNHDA and CDR2 is SQIVND (reference sequence). CDR3 size: 11 residues. The germline V and J ends were trimmed by 11 bases and 3 bases, with 10 bases remaining between them. The CDR3 coding sequence is TGTGCCGTGGGGGTCTACTATGGCTACACCTTC. It specifies CAVGVYYGYTF.

This clonotype has only a few counts. This chain connects TRBV12-3 or TRBV12-4 to TRBJ2-5; 8 nucleotides align to TRBD1. CDR3 length: 14 residues. The ends lost 9 bases at V and 2 bases at J; junction bases unmatched: 8. CDR3 sequence: CASGQGTIQETQYF. CDR3 sequence (DNA): TGTGCCAGTGGACAGGGCACAATACAAGAGACCCAGTACTTC.

Only a few counts were recorded for this clonotype. The chain links TRBV12-3 or TRBV12-4 to TRBJ1-2; TRBD1 might be the D (6 bases). The V end was cut by 5 bases, the J end by 4 bases, with 14 bases between. The length of the CDR3 is 14 residues. The CDR3 is CASSGTGAGYGYTF. The CDR3 nucleotides read TGTGCCAGCAGTGGGACGGGGGCTGGCTATGGCTACACCTTC.

V usage is TRBV4-3 and J usage is TRBJ1-2; 7 bases agree with TRBD1. Germline-derived CDR1 and CDR2 are LGHNA and YSLEER. V lost 0 bases to trimming and J lost 5 bases; unmatched junction nucleotides: 3. This CDR3 comprises 14 residues. CDR3 protein: CASSQDQGGYGYTF. The DNA for the CDR3 is TGCGCCAGCAGCCAAGATCAGGGGGGGTATGGCTACACCTTC.

V is TRBV4-2 and J is TRBJ1-2; 9 positions agree with TRBD1. Germline V gives CDR1 LGHNA, CDR2 YNFKEQ. The V and J ends lost 2 bases and 4 bases, in that order; junction bases with no gene match: 5. This CDR3 comprises 15 residues. The CDR3 protein is CASSQPTGGFYGYTF. CDR3 coding DNA: TGTGCCAGCAGCCAACCAACAGGGGGCTTCTATGGCTACACCTTC.

This clonotype was seen a handful of times. A much larger clone is a single base away; this may be a read error. The chain recombines TRBV27 with TRBJ2-1; 13 bases map to TRBD2. From germline, CDR1 is MNHEY and CDR2 SMNVEV (reference sequence). The CDR3 is made up of 16 amino acids. V shed 5 bases and J 8 bases; nucleotides not matched to a gene: 9. The CDR3: CASSPWTSGRGDEQFF. CDR3 DNA sequence: TGTGCCAGCAGTCCGTGGACTAGCGGGAGAGGAGATGAGCAGTTCTTC.

About this clonotype: The junction and the germline gene differ at one end; a read error may be behind it. The rearrangement joins TRBV7-2 to TRBJ1-5; 7 bases agree with TRBD1. This CDR3 has 14 residues. Germline V gives CDR1 SGHTA, CDR2 FQGNSA. CDR3 sequence (DNA): TGTGCCAGCAGCAAACACAGGGGCGATCAGCCCCATCATTTT. This sequence encodes CASSKHRGDQPHHF.

The CDR3 coding sequence is TGCGCCAGCAGGGATGACGGCAGGGAAAAACTGTTTTTT. This translates into CASRDDGREKLFF. The chain uses TRBV5-1 and TRBJ1-4; D gene uncertain. V lost 5 bases and J 8 bases, leaving 13 bases between the germline ends. Germline V lookup: CDR1 SGHRS, CDR2 YFSETQ. The CDR3 runs to 13 residues.

This clonotype has just a few counts. The chain uses TRBV7-9 and TRBJ2-1; 7 bases are a match to TRBD1. The J call is doubtful: the DNA matches TRBJ2-7 better. CDR3 length: 15 amino acids. Germline loops: CDR1 SEHNR, CDR2 FQNEAQ (reference sequence). The CDR3 loop reads CASSRRTGGPYEQYF. The DNA of the CDR3 is TGTGCCAGCAGCCGCCGGACAGGTGGACCCTACGAGCAGTACTTC.

In regard to this clonotype: A much larger clone lies a single base off, so this may be a read error. This CDR3 fails to terminate in the conserved phenylalanine or tryptophan, so it likely reflects a read error. The chain joins TRBV5-5 to TRBJ2-1, with 15 bases lining up with TRBD2. V was pared by 4 bases and J by 4 bases, with 0 bases of the junction left unmatched. The CDR3 has 15 residues. CDR1 and CDR2 from the germline V gene are SGHKS and YYEKEE (reference sequence). Here the CDR3 reads CASSGTSGGYNEQFS. CDR3 sequence (DNA): TGTGCCAGCAGCGGGACTAGCGGGGGGTACAATGAGCAGTTCTCC.

This clonotype was found a few times. The chain carries TRBV20-1 and TRBJ2-5; the match to TRBD2 covers 10 bases. J lost 5 bases, V lost 5 bases, and 8 bases had no gene match. Germline CDR1 reads DFQATT; CDR2 reads SNEGSKA (reference sequence). This CDR3 spans 14 amino acids. The CDR3 loop is CSAPGRGLAETQYF. The CDR3 DNA sequence: TGCAGTGCTCCCGGAAGGGGACTAGCGGAGACCCAGTACTTC.

Remarks on this clonotype: The junction departs from the called germline gene at one end, perhaps through a read error. CDR3 sequence: CASSIGPISNWATTSDTQYF. The CDR3 DNA follows: TGTGCCAGCAGTATCGGCCCCATTTCCAATTGGGCCACAACCTCAGATACGCAGTATTTT. This chain joins TRBV19 and TRBJ2-3, with D unresolved. CDR1 is LNHDA and CDR2 is SQIVND in the germline V gene (reference sequence). The CDR3 consists of 20 residues.

This clonotype was seen a few times. The V call is TRBV12-3 or TRBV12-4, the J call TRBJ2-3; D may be TRBD1 or TRBD2 (6 bases each). V was shortened by 3 bases and J by 4 bases, with 8 bases between the two germline ends. CDR3 length equals 13 residues. The CDR3 sequence is CASSLRGADTQYF. CDR3 DNA: TGTGCCAGCAGTTTGAGGGGGGCAGATACGCAGTATTTT.